A single sample gave rise to the 20 T cell receptor beta chains below, sequenced in a study of blood T cell repertoires in COVID-19. Produced via immunoSEQ multiplex PCR; TCRdb's table is partial and in-frame only. The sample includes 100,000 or so clones, approximately 84% of them seen just once. The sample was peripheral blood. The receptors were gathered from a man aged 30-40 years in a cohort sampled during active COVID-19.

The chain recombines TRBV2 with TRBJ2-2; D remains unclear. Germline V lookup: CDR1 SNHLY, CDR2 FYNNEI. The CDR3 has 14 amino acids. V lost 0 bases and J lost 6, with 8 bases in between. The CDR3 coding sequence is TGTGCCAGCAGTGAAGCCCTAAGCTCCGGGGAGCTGTTTTTT. Translation gives CASSEALSSGELFF.

This rearrangement joins TRBV2 to TRBJ2-7, with 8 bases fitting TRBD1. With 5 bases clipped from V and 5 bases from J, the junction kept 5 bases outside the gene matches. The CDR3 runs to 13 residues. Germline loops: CDR1 SNHLY, CDR2 FYNNEI. In nucleotides, the CDR3 is TGTGCCAGCAGTTCGTCAGGGGGCAACGAGCAGTACTTC. Translated, it gives CASSSSGGNEQYF. Together with reference TRBV2 and TRBJ2-7, the CDR3 gives the full variable domain: EPEVTQTPSHQVTQMGQEVILRCVPISNHLYFYWYRQILGQKVEFLVSFYNNEISEKSEIFDDQFSVERPDGSNFTLKIRSTKLEDSAMYFCASSSSGGNEQYFGPGTRLTVT.

J is TRBJ2-2 and V is TRBV19; maybe TRBD2 (7 bases). CDR1 and CDR2 from the germline V gene are LNHDA and SQIVND (reference sequence). The V gene lost 8 bases and the J gene lost 2 bases, with 21 bases spanning the gap. The CDR3 extends over 17 amino acids. CDR3 in amino acids: CASRPRGGGINTGELFF. For the CDR3, the DNA is TGTGCCAGTCGGCCGAGGGGCGGGGGCATTAACACCGGGGAGCTGTTTTTT.

The CDR3 is CASSFNWSYEQYF. For the CDR3, the DNA is TGTGCCAGCAGTTTCAACTGGTCCTACGAGCAGTACTTC. This chain connects TRBV6-5 to TRBJ2-7; D is unresolved. There are 13 residues in the CDR3. Per germline, CDR1 MNHEY and CDR2 SVGAGI. V gave up 4 bases and J gave up 1 base, with 8 bases separating them.

The chain joins TRBV5-1 to TRBJ1-1; D not resolved. This CDR3 has 16 amino acids. The germline V gene encodes CDR1 SGHRS and CDR2 YFSETQ. The V gene lost 2 bases and the J gene lost 0 bases, with 14 bases spanning the gap. The CDR3 loop reads CASSFHTLDMNTEAFF. CDR3 sequence (DNA): TGCGCCAGCAGCTTCCACACCTTAGACATGAACACTGAAGCTTTCTTT.

The V and J genes are TRBV28 and TRBJ1-1, with 9 bases that match TRBD1. From germline, CDR1 is MDHEN and CDR2 SYDVKM. After removal of 6 bases from V and 1 base from J, the junction contained 6 bases not matched to a gene. The length of the CDR3 is 15 residues. CDR3 bases: TGTGCCAGCAGACCACCGGGACAGGGGAACACTGAAGCTTTCTTT. It encodes CASRPPGQGNTEAFF.

The gene calls are TRBV5-1 and TRBJ1-2; D possibly corresponds to TRBD1 (6 bases). The CDR3 length is 16 residues. Germline CDR1 SGHRS, CDR2 YFSETQ. The germline V and J ends were trimmed by 1 base and 6 bases, with 19 bases remaining between them. The CDR3, as DNA: TGCGCCAGCAGCTTGCAGGGGTACGGGTCCTACGATGGCTACACCTTC. Amino acids: CASSLQGYGSYDGYTF.

The chain employs TRBV18 and TRBJ1-1; TRBD1 agrees at 8 bases. The V segment lost 4 bases and the J segment 4 bases; nucleotides outside the gene matches: 5. The CDR3 is made up of 14 amino acids. Looked up from germline, CDR1 is KGHSH and CDR2 is LQKENI. The chain's CDR3 is CASSLDRASTEAFF. CDR3 nucleotides: TGTGCCAGCTCACTGGACAGGGCTAGCACTGAAGCTTTCTTT.

The V gene is TRBV5-8, the J gene TRBJ1-1; a weak D match, TRBD1 (5 bases). The CDR3 is made up of 16 amino acids. CDR1 and CDR2 from the germline V gene are SGHTS and YDEGEE. V dropped 5 bases and J dropped 1 base, with 18 bases sitting between them. CDR3 amino acids: CASRTRWGGRNTEAFF. Written as DNA, the CDR3 is TGTGCCAGCAGAACTAGGTGGGGGGGGAGGAACACTGAAGCTTTCTTT.

This clone showed up just once. The rearrangement uses TRBV19 and TRBJ1-2, with TRBD1 matching over 12 bases. This CDR3 is 18 amino acids long. CDR1 is LNHDA, CDR2 SQIVND, per germline (reference sequence). The V and J ends lost 0 bases and 6 bases, in that order; junction bases with no gene match: 11. The CDR3 here is CASSIDAIWGQGANGYTF. As DNA, the CDR3 is TGTGCCAGTAGTATAGACGCCATTTGGGGACAGGGGGCCAATGGCTACACCTTC.

This chain connects TRBV6-5 to TRBJ1-2, with D maybe TRBD1 (5 bases). The germline gives CDR1 MNHEY, CDR2 SVGAGI. The CDR3 runs to 13 residues. The V and J ends lost 5 bases and 10 bases respectively, with 17 bases between them. CDR3 amino acids: CASSRGTAAPYTF. For the CDR3, the DNA is TGTGCCAGCAGTCGCGGGACGGCAGCCCCCTACACCTTC.

This chain links TRBV11-3 with TRBJ2-5, with a tentative D call TRBD1 (5 bases). CDR3 length equals 14 residues. The V gene lost 2 bases and the J gene lost 5 bases, with 12 bases spanning the gap. The germline CDR1 and CDR2 sequences are SGHNT and YENEEA. This CDR3 is CASSLKVGLETQYF. The DNA of the CDR3 is TGTGCCAGCAGCTTAAAGGTGGGGCTGGAGACCCAGTACTTC. The whole variable domain, filled in from reference TRBV11-3 and TRBJ2-5, reads EAGVVQSPRYKIIEKKQPVAFWCNPISGHNTLYWYLQNLGQGPELLIRYENEEAVDDSQLPKDRFSAERLKGVDSTLKIQPAELGDSAVYLCASSLKVGLETQYFGPGTRLLVL.

This chain links TRBV5-4 with TRBJ2-7; maybe TRBD1 (5 bases). This CDR3 has 16 residues. Trimming cost V 0 bases and J 9 bases, with 22 bases left between them. CDR1 is SGHNT, CDR2 YYREEE, per germline (reference sequence). The CDR3 DNA is TGTGCCAGCAGCTTGGACGGCAGGGCCGACCTACGCTGGCAGTACTTC. It codes for CASSLDGRADLRWQYF.

This clone was seen a single time. The V call is TRBV19, the J call TRBJ2-7, with a tentative D call TRBD1 (8 bases). Germline-derived CDR1 and CDR2 are LNHDA and SQIVND (reference sequence). Between the trimmed V and J ends, which lost 4 bases and 1 base, there was a span of 14 bases. This CDR3 has 15 amino acids. The CDR3, as DNA: TGTGCCAGTAGTACTAACAGGGGGGGGTCCTACGAGCAGTACTTC. Residues: CASSTNRGGSYEQYF.

This rearrangement joins TRBV29-1 to TRBJ1-3; 7 bases map to TRBD1. CDR1 and CDR2 from the germline V gene are SQVTM and ANQGSEA. J lost 4 bases, V lost 4 bases, and 4 bases had no gene match. The CDR3 loop spans 13 amino acids. The CDR3 protein is CSVVGTAGNTIYF. The CDR3 DNA sequence: TGCAGCGTTGTAGGGACAGCCGGAAACACCATATATTTT.

The chain has TRBV12-3 or TRBV12-4 and TRBJ2-2; D remains unclear. This CDR3 is 11 amino acids long. Trimming left V 6 bases short and J 6 bases short, with 5 bases between. The CDR3 reads CASSVSGELFF. In DNA form, the CDR3 reads TGTGCCAGCAGCGTGTCCGGGGAGCTGTTTTTT.

The rearrangement uses TRBV7-9 and TRBJ2-3, with 10 bases identical to TRBD1. CDR3 length equals 16 residues. Germline lookup yields CDR1 SEHNR and CDR2 FQNEAQ (reference sequence). V lost 6 bases and J lost 0; bases outside the gene matches: 6. CDR3 sequence (DNA): TGTGCCAGCAGTTTCGGGGACAGGGGAAGCACAGATACGCAGTATTTT. Translation: CASSFGDRGSTDTQYF. Complete variable domain (other parts from reference TRBV7-9 and TRBJ2-3): DTGVSQNPRHKITKRGQNVTFRCDPISEHNRLYWYRQTLGQGPEFLTYFQNEAQLEKSRLLSDRFSAERPKGSFSTLEIQRTEQGDSAMYLCASSFGDRGSTDTQYFGPGTRLTVL.

This chain links TRBV2 with TRBJ2-7; 10 nucleotides agree with TRBD1. J was trimmed by 2 bases and V by 5 bases; bases with no gene match: 9. The CDR3 has 16 residues. The V gene's germline CDR1 is SNHLY and CDR2 FYNNEI. The CDR3 coding sequence is TGTGCCAGCAGTCATACCTCCGGGACAGGGGCCTACGAGCAGTACTTC. It yields the protein CASSHTSGTGAYEQYF.

V and J are TRBV30 and TRBJ1-3; D may be TRBD1 (5 bases). This CDR3 spans 16 amino acids. Deletions cut 0 bases from V and 4 bases from J, with 16 bases between. Germline V gene data show CDR1 as GTSNPN and CDR2 as SVGIG (reference sequence). This chain's CDR3 is CAWSVLRSGSGNTIYF. The CDR3 DNA reads TGTGCCTGGAGTGTACTCCGGTCAGGGTCCGGAAACACCATATATTTT.

The chain recombines TRBV19 with TRBJ2-6; D possibly corresponds to TRBD2 (5 bases). CDR1 LNHDA and CDR2 SQIVND come from the germline V gene (reference sequence). This CDR3 comprises 14 residues. Trimming took 5 bases from V and 2 from J, leaving 7 bases between them. The DNA for the CDR3 is TGTGCCAGTAGTGCCGGGGCTGGGGCCAACGTCCTGACTTTC. Protein: CASSAGAGANVLTF.